Presented here are 8 T cell receptor beta chains from one specimen sequenced in a study of cytomegalovirus exposure and HLA in healthy donors. It was with 60 Vbeta and 13 Jbeta primers that the PCR ran. The repertoire was sequenced with immunoSEQ multiplex PCR; TCRdb's copy has only in-frame clones and lacks some. This sample has under 150,000 clones, with about four fifths found just once. Sample: PBMCs. The receptors come from a male donor in good health and CMV-seronegative.

CDR3 protein: CASRPPMNTEAFF. For the CDR3, the DNA is TGTGCCAGTAGACCGCCTATGAACACTGAAGCTTTCTTT. This sequence joins TRBV19 and TRBJ1-1, with D hard to call. Trimming took off 6 bases at V and 0 bases at J, with 8 bases between the two ends. CDR3 length: 13 amino acids. Germline loops: CDR1 LNHDA, CDR2 SQIVND (reference sequence).

This sequence joins TRBV19 and TRBJ1-5; a weak D match, TRBD1 (5 bases). This CDR3 comprises 16 residues. The germline V and J ends were trimmed by 5 bases and 3 bases, with 17 bases remaining between them. CDR1 and CDR2 (germline): LNHDA, SQIVND (reference sequence). CDR3 in DNA: TGTGCCAGTAGTCCCGGCGGCCAGGGCTTCAATCAGCCCCAGCATTTT. Amino acids: CASSPGGQGFNQPQHF.

V gene TRBV4-3 combines with J gene TRBJ2-5, with D possibly being TRBD1 (6 bases). Germline V gives CDR1 LGHNA, CDR2 YSLEER. This CDR3 is built from 15 residues. Trimming took 1 base from V and 3 from J, leaving 12 bases between them. The CDR3 region has the DNA TGCGCCAGCAGCCAAGCACAGGGCAAGAAAGAGACCCAGTACTTC. Translated, it gives CASSQAQGKKETQYF.

The chain has TRBV7-9 and TRBJ2-1, with D possibly being TRBD1 (5 bases). The germline CDR1 and CDR2 sequences are SEHNR and FQNEAQ (reference sequence). The CDR3 runs to 16 residues. Trimming shortened V by 4 bases and J by 5 bases, and 18 bases separated the two germline ends. The CDR3 nucleotides are TGTGCCAGCAGCTCATTTATGGGGCGACAGAACAATGAGCAGTTCTTC. Translated, it gives CASSSFMGRQNNEQFF.

The chain is built from TRBV5-1 and TRBJ2-2; D is perhaps TRBD2 (5 bases). The V end lost 2 bases, the J end lost 0 bases, and 11 bases lay between the germline ends. The CDR3 is 16 amino acids. Germline V gene data show CDR1 as SGHRS and CDR2 as YFSETQ. As DNA, the CDR3 is TGCGCCAGCAGCTTAGAGGGCGGATCGAACACCGGGGAGCTGTTTTTT. Amino acids: CASSLEGGSNTGELFF.

J is TRBJ1-5 and V is TRBV13; no clear D gene. This CDR3 has 13 amino acids. Germline V gives CDR1 PRHDT, CDR2 FYEKMQ (reference sequence). Trimming pared 1 base from V and 5 bases from J, leaving 6 bases between. CDR3 residues: CASSLEGDQPQHF. The DNA for the CDR3 is TGTGCCAGCAGCTTAGAGGGAGATCAGCCCCAGCATTTT.

The V and J genes are TRBV6-6 and TRBJ2-7; a weak D match, TRBD2 (5 bases). Trimming removed 6 bases from V and 5 bases from J, with 20 bases in between. The CDR3 length is 15 residues. Germline assignment: CDR1 MNHNY and CDR2 SVGAGI (reference sequence). The CDR3 reads CASSYLALGGNEQYF. In DNA form, the CDR3 reads TGTGCCAGCAGCTACCTAGCACTGGGTGGGAACGAGCAGTACTTC.

The sample holds one count of this clone. This chain uses TRBV5-6 with TRBJ2-7, with D perhaps matching TRBD2 (5 bases). The ends were cut back, 4 bases at V and 2 bases at J, with 10 bases in the middle. The CDR3 runs 13 residues. Germline V CDR1 and CDR2: SGHDT, YYEEEE. For the CDR3, the DNA is TGTGCCAGCAGCGACGGGAATACCTACGAGCAGTACTTC. Translation: CASSDGNTYEQYF.